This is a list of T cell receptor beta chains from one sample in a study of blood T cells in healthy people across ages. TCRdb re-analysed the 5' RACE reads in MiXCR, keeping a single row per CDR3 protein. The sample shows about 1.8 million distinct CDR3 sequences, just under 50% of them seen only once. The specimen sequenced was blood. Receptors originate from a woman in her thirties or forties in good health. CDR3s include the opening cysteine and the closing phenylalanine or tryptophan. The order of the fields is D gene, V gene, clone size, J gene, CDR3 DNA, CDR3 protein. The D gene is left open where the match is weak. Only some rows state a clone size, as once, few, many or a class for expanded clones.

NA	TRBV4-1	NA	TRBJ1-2	TGCGCCAGCAGCCGTAAGGACGGCAGGAGGATCTATGGCTACACCTTC	CASSRKDGRRIYGYTF
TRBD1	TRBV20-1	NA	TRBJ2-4	TGCAGTACTCCGGGACAGGGAGCAAACATTCAGTACTTC	CSTPGQGANIQYF
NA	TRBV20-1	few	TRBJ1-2	TGCAGTGCTGGCAGGGGTCCTGGACGCTACACCTTC	CSAGRGPGRYTF
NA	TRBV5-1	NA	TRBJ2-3	TGCGCCAGCAGCTTGGCCTCGGGTGCAACCGGTGATACGCAGTATTTT	CASSLASGATGDTQYF
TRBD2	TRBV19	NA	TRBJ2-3	TGTGCCAGTAGGTCAACTAGCGGTGGAGATACGCAGTATTTT	CASRSTSGGDTQYF
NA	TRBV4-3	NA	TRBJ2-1	TGCGCCAGCTCCCACGGCGGGGAGAGCTCCTACAATGAGCAGTTCTTC	CASSHGGESSYNEQFF
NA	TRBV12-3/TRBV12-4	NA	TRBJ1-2	TGTGCCAGCCGGGGAGTCAGGGGTTGGAGGGGCTACACCTTC	CASRGVRGWRGYTF
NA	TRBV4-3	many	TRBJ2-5	TGCGCCAGCAGCCAAGCGGTAGAGGGCAAAGAGACCCAGTACTTC	CASSQAVEGKETQYF
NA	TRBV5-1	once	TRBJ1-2	TGCGCCAGCAGGGTGAGGGGGGCTAAATTAAGTTTCCATGGCTACACCTTC	CASRVRGAKLSFHGYTF
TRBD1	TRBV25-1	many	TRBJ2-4	TGTGCCAGCAGTTCCCCCGGGACAGGGTTGGACATTCAGTACTTC	CASSSPGTGLDIQYF
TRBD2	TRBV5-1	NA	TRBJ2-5	TGCGCCAGCAGATTGGGACTAGCGGGGGGCCTTCCCGCGGAGACCCAGTACTTC	CASRLGLAGGLPAETQYF
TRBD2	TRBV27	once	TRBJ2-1	TGTGCCAGCAGTTTATTGAGCGGGGGGGATGTACGGGATGAGCAGTTCTTC	CASSLLSGGDVRDEQFF
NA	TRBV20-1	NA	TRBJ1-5	TGCAGCGCGTACTACGGCAGCAATCAGCCCCAGCATTTT	CSAYYGSNQPQHF
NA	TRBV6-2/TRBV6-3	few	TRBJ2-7	TGTGCCAGCAGTTACCCCCTAGACACGATGAGTTCCTACGAGCAGTACTTC	CASSYPLDTMSSYEQYF
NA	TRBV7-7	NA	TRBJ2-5	TGTGCTAGCAGCCCCCCGGTTACCCAGGAGACCCAGTACTTC	CASSPPVTQETQYF
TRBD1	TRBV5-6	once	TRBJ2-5	TGTGCCAGCAGCTGGTCCGGGACAGATAATCTCCAAGAGACCCAGTACTTC	CASSWSGTDNLQETQYF
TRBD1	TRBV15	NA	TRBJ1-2	TGTGCCACCAGCAGAGACGGGGGGACAGGGGATGGCTACACCTTC	CATSRDGGTGDGYTF
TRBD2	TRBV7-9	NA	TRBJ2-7	TGTGCCAGCAGCCACGGACTAGCGGGGTCTATCTCCTACGAGCAGTACTTC	CASSHGLAGSISYEQYF
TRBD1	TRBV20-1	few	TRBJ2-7	TGCAGTGCCCGCCGGGACAGGAAAACCTACGAGCAGTACTTC	CSARRDRKTYEQYF
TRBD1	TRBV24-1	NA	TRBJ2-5	TGCGCCACCAGTGATTCCCTCAGGGGGCTTTCGGAGACCCAGTACTTC	CATSDSLRGLSETQYF
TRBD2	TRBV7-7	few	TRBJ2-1	TGTGCTAGCAGCTCCTTCCTAGCGGGGGAGAACAATGAGCAGTTCTTC	CASSSFLAGENNEQFF
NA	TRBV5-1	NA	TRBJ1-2	TGCGCCAGCAGGCAGGGGCTGAACTATGGCTACACCTTC	CASRQGLNYGYTF
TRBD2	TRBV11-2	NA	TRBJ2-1	TGTGCCAGCAGCCCCTCGTCGCGGGGGGGCCCTGAGCAGTTCTTC	CASSPSSRGGPEQFF
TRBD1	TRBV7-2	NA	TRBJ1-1	TGTGCCAGCAGCGCCCCGACAGGGAGGAAGGCTGAAGCTTTCTTT	CASSAPTGRKAEAFF
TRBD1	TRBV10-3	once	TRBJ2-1	TGTGCCATCAGTGAAGGACAGGGTACCTACAATGAGCAGTTCTTC	CAISEGQGTYNEQFF
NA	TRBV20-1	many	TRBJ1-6	TGCAGTGCTAGAGAAATGACAGCGACCTATAATTCACCCCTCCACTTT	CSAREMTATYNSPLHF
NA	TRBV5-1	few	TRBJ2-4	TGCGCCAGCCGGAGGGGTCTCCAGACGGATAACAAAAACATTCAGTACTTC	CASRRGLQTDNKNIQYF
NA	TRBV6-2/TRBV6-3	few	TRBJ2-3	TGTGCCAGCAGTCTTGGGCAATGGAATACGCAGTATTTT	CASSLGQWNTQYF
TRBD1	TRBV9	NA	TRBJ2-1	TGTGCCAGCAGCAGGACAGGGCGCTACAATGAGCAGTTCTTC	CASSRTGRYNEQFF
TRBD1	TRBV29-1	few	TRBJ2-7	TGCAGCGTCCGGACAGGGTATGCGTACGAGCAGTACTTC	CSVRTGYAYEQYF
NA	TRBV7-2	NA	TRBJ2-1	TGTGCCAGCAGCTTAGCGCCAGGGGTCCCCTACAATGTGCAGTTCTTC	CASSLAPGVPYNVQFF
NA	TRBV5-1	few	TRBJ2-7	TGCGCCAGCAGCCCAATAACAGGGACCTCCTACGAGCAGTACTTC	CASSPITGTSYEQYF
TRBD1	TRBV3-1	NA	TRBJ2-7	TGTGCCAGCAGCCGAGGGACAGGGTCCCACGAGCAGTACTTC	CASSRGTGSHEQYF
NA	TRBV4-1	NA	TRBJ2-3	TGCGCCAGCAGCCAAGCGAGTAGGGCTGATACGCAGTATTTT	CASSQASRADTQYF
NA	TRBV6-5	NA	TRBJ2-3	TGTGCCAGCAGTTACGGGATATCCACAGATACGCAGTATTTT	CASSYGISTDTQYF
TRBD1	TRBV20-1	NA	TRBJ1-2	TGCAGTGCGAACGTCGCGGGGACAGGGAGTACTGGCTACACCTTC	CSANVAGTGSTGYTF
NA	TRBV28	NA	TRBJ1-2	TGTGCCAGCAGTTCTGTGACGGGGGGAACGGGAGGTGACTACACCTTC	CASSSVTGGTGGDYTF
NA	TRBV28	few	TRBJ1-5	TGTGCCAGCAGCTTTCCTCGGGCCCGGGGGAATCAGCCCCAGCATTTT	CASSFPRARGNQPQHF
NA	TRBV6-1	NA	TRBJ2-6	TGTGCCAGCAGTCCCGCAACGGTTATGGTGCAAAAAGCCTCTGGGGCCAACGTCCTGACTTTC	CASSPATVMVQKASGANVLTF
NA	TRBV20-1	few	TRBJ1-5	TGCAGTGCTAGGCGCGCCCCAGGGGAGCCCCAGCATTTT	CSARRAPGEPQHF
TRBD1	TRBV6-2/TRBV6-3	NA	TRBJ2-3	TGTGCCAGCACTTCGACAGGGGGGGCAGATACGCAGTATTTT	CASTSTGGADTQYF
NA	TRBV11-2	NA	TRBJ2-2	TGTGCCAGCAGCCCCGGGGTGGGGGCCGGGGAGCTGTTTTTT	CASSPGVGAGELFF
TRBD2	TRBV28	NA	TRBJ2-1	TGTGCCAGCATACTAGGACTAGCGGGGGGGGATGAGCAGTTCTTC	CASILGLAGGDEQFF
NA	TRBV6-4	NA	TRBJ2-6	TGTGCCAGCAGTGACTTGGCCCGGGGGGCCAACGTCCTGACTTTC	CASSDLARGANVLTF
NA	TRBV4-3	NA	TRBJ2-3	TGCGCCAGCAGCCAAGATTCATCCCCAGATACGCAGTATTTT	CASSQDSSPDTQYF
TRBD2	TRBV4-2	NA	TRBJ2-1	TGTGCCAGCAGCCAGTCAACGGCTACTAGCGCCCCTCCTAATGAGCAGTTCTTC	CASSQSTATSAPPNEQFF
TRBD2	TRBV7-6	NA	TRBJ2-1	TGTGCCAGCAGCCGAGGGTTGGGGGGGGGCAATGAGCAGTTCTTC	CASSRGLGGGNEQFF
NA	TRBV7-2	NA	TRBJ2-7	TGTGCCAGCAGCTTAGGCGGGGACAGTTATTTCTACGAGCAGTACTTC	CASSLGGDSYFYEQYF
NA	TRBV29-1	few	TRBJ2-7	TGCAGCGTTGGGTTTGGGGAGTCCTACGAGCAGTACTTC	CSVGFGESYEQYF
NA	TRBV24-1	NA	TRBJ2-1	TGTGCCCCTAAACACGGGAATGAGCAGTTCTTC	CAPKHGNEQFF
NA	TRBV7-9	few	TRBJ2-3	TGTGCCAGCAGCCCCCCCTACTACAGGGTTGGTTCAGATACGCAGTATTTT	CASSPPYYRVGSDTQYF
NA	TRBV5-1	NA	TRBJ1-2	TGCGTCAGCAGCTTAGTCTCCAGGGATGGCTACACCTTC	CVSSLVSRDGYTF
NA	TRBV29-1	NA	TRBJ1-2	TGCAGCGTCGAGGGAGGGGTGCGCTATGGCTACACCTTC	CSVEGGVRYGYTF